The 18 T cell receptor beta chains below come from one sample, sequenced in a study of PD-L1 blockade in urothelial cancer (dated by TCRdb to the late 2010s). Libraries were prepared through the immunoSEQ multiplex PCR assay. TCRdb took this table from immuneACCESS and kept in-frame rearrangements with V and J called. Such tables lack part of the clones; where checked against another copy, unresolved V genes explain under half of the gap, and the rest is unexplained. For this sample there are approximately 100,000 clones; roughly nine tenths appear just once. Approximately 0.88% of the sample is held by the ten biggest clonotypes. The sequenced sample was PBMCs, obtained around atezolizumab (anti-PD-L1) treatment. The receptors come from an elderly woman with urothelial cancer.

The chain combines TRBV7-9 with TRBJ1-4, with D perhaps TRBD1 (5 bases). CDR1 is SEHNR and CDR2 is FQNEAQ in the germline V gene (reference sequence). Trimming pared 5 bases from V and 4 bases from J, leaving 17 bases between. This CDR3 spans 16 amino acids. The CDR3 here is CASSKNQGKGNEKLFF. The CDR3, as DNA: TGTGCCAGCAGCAAAAACCAGGGTAAGGGTAATGAAAAACTGTTTTTT.

The chain employs TRBV9 and TRBJ2-2, with unresolved D. Trimming took off 4 bases at V and 6 bases at J, with 4 bases between the two ends. The CDR3 has 11 residues. Germline V gives CDR1 SGDLS, CDR2 YYNGEE. Here the CDR3 reads CASSTAGELFF. CDR3 DNA sequence: TGTGCCAGCAGCACAGCCGGGGAGCTGTTTTTT.

This clone was seen just once. The V gene is TRBV5-1, the J gene TRBJ1-5, with D maybe TRBD1 (6 bases). CDR3 length: 15 amino acids. Germline loops: CDR1 SGHRS, CDR2 YFSETQ. Trimming stripped 4 bases from V and 6 bases from J, with 17 bases between. CDR3 in amino acids: CASSELGGAAQPQHF. CDR3 bases: TGCGCCAGCAGCGAGTTGGGGGGGGCAGCTCAGCCCCAGCATTTT.

The rearrangement joins TRBV27 to TRBJ1-1; D possibly corresponds to TRBD1 (5 bases). From germline, CDR1 is MNHEY and CDR2 SMNVEV (reference sequence). V was cut by 4 bases and J by 1 base, with 13 bases left in between. CDR3 size: 15 residues. CDR3: CASSSPRGGNTEAFF. The CDR3 coding sequence is TGTGCCAGCAGTTCTCCCCGGGGGGGGAACACTGAAGCTTTCTTT.

The chain couples TRBV11-2 to TRBJ1-4; D not resolved. The CDR3 sequence is 14 residues long. The germline V gene has CDR1 SGHAT and CDR2 FQNNGV. The ends were cut back, 3 bases at V and 6 bases at J, with 11 bases in the middle. The CDR3 nucleotides are TGTGCCAGCAGCTTCCGGGGAGTTGATGAAAAACTGTTTTTT. It codes for CASSFRGVDEKLFF.

The V gene is TRBV5-4, the J gene TRBJ1-2; 7 nucleotides match TRBD1. Germline-derived CDR1 and CDR2 are SGHNT and YYREEE (reference sequence). The V segment lost 0 bases and the J segment 1 base; nucleotides outside the gene matches: 3. CDR3 length equals 15 residues. CDR3 loop: CASSLVGGRNYGYTF. The CDR3 nucleotides are TGTGCCAGCAGCTTGGTAGGGGGCCGTAACTATGGCTACACCTTC.

This clone was observed once. The chain has TRBV6-1 and TRBJ1-2; D not certain. Germline CDR1 and CDR2: MNHNS and SASEGT. Trimming removed 4 bases at V and 5 bases at J, with 11 bases between. This CDR3 has 13 amino acids. The chain's CDR3 is CASSGLPGYGYTF. The CDR3, as DNA: TGTGCCAGCAGTGGCCTCCCGGGATATGGCTACACCTTC.

Only one count was recorded for this clone. The V gene is TRBV25-1, the J gene TRBJ2-1; no clear D. CDR1 MGHDK and CDR2 SYGVNS come from the germline V gene. The CDR3 consists of 15 residues. V shed 1 base and J shed 0 bases, with 7 bases lying between them. CDR3 sequence reads: CASSELADSYNEQFF. Written as DNA, the CDR3 is TGTGCCAGCAGTGAATTGGCGGACTCCTACAATGAGCAGTTCTTC.

This chain links TRBV27 with TRBJ2-3, with 11 bases aligning to TRBD2. Germline CDR1 reads MNHEY; CDR2 reads SMNVEV (reference sequence). This CDR3 contains 18 residues. The ends lost 5 bases at V and 1 base at J; junction bases unmatched: 11. The CDR3 DNA is TGTGCCAGCAGTCACCTTAGTGGGGGACTAGCGGGCACAGATACGCAGTATTTT. Translating gives CASSHLSGGLAGTDTQYF.

The chain joins TRBV9 to TRBJ2-3, with unresolved D. Germline CDR1 reads SGDLS; CDR2 reads YYNGEE. The CDR3 spans 13 residues. Trimming pared 0 bases from V and 6 bases from J, leaving 8 bases between. CDR3 in amino acids: CASSVVVADTQYF. Here the CDR3 DNA reads TGTGCCAGCAGCGTAGTAGTTGCGGATACGCAGTATTTT. The full variable domain, in which reference TRBV9 and TRBJ2-3 provide the parts outside the CDR3, is DSGVTQTPKHLITATGQRVTLRCSPRSGDLSVYWYQQSLDQGLQFLIQYYNGEERAKGNILERFSAQQFPDLHSELNLSSLELGDSALYFCASSVVVADTQYFGPGTRLTVL.

This chain uses TRBV4-2 with TRBJ2-1; TRBD2 matches at 10 bases. Trimming at V came to 1 base and at J to 3 bases, leaving 3 bases not matched to a gene. Germline V lookup: CDR1 LGHNA, CDR2 YNFKEQ. This CDR3 has 16 residues. DNA for the CDR3: TGTGCCAGCAGCCAAGCGACTAGCGGGTTCTACAATGAGCAGTTCTTC. This sequence encodes CASSQATSGFYNEQFF.

The rearrangement joins TRBV5-1 to TRBJ2-7; D possibly corresponds to TRBD1 (6 bases). Looked up from germline, CDR1 is SGHRS and CDR2 is YFSETQ. V was pared by 3 bases and J by 2 bases, with 12 bases between. The CDR3 runs to 14 residues. CDR3 sequence reads: CASSWGPGTYEQYF. DNA for the CDR3: TGCGCCAGCAGCTGGGGGCCGGGCACCTACGAGCAGTACTTC.

Only a few counts were recorded for this clone. The chain combines TRBV10-1 with TRBJ2-1; 16 positions agree with TRBD2. V shed 4 bases, J shed 1 base, and the junction held 4 bases outside the gene matches. The CDR3 length is 18 residues. Germline CDR1 WNHNN, CDR2 SYGVQD (reference sequence). The CDR3 sequence: CASSGGLAGGRSYNEQFF. As DNA, the CDR3 is TGCGCCAGCAGTGGGGGACTAGCGGGAGGGCGGTCCTACAATGAGCAGTTCTTC.

The rearrangement joins TRBV30 to TRBJ2-1; D call uncertain. This CDR3 has 11 amino acids. The germline gives CDR1 GTSNPN, CDR2 SVGIG (reference sequence). V lost 0 bases, J lost 8 bases, and 5 bases lay in between. The CDR3 coding sequence is TGTGCCTGGAGTGTACTGGATGAGCAGTTCTTC. This gives the protein CAWSVLDEQFF.

This chain connects TRBV5-4 to TRBJ1-3; D unclear. The CDR3 length is 14 residues. The V end lost 4 bases, the J end lost 0 bases, and 8 bases lay between the germline ends. CDR1 and CDR2 (germline): SGHNT, YYREEE (reference sequence). The DNA of the CDR3 is TGTGCCAGCAGCACCGGGAACTCTGGAAACACCATATATTTT. Translating it yields CASSTGNSGNTIYF.

The rearrangement joins TRBV10-3 to TRBJ1-1; D is perhaps TRBD1 (5 bases). The germline V gene encodes CDR1 ENHRY and CDR2 SYGVKD. V was clipped by 10 bases and J by 0 bases, with 12 bases between them. The CDR3 spans 13 residues. CDR3 in amino acids: CANQKDMNTEAFF. The CDR3 nucleotides are TGTGCCAACCAAAAGGACATGAACACTGAAGCTTTCTTT.

V is TRBV5-1 and J is TRBJ2-3, with 15 bases fitting TRBD2. The V segment lost 6 bases and the J segment 5 bases; nucleotides outside the gene matches: 13. Germline loops: CDR1 SGHRS, CDR2 YFSETQ. The CDR3 length is 18 residues. The CDR3 nucleotides are TGCGCCAGCACCCCTCAACCCGGACTAGCGGGAGGGATAGATACGCAGTATTTT. Its translation: CASTPQPGLAGGIDTQYF.

This rearrangement joins TRBV11-2 to TRBJ2-1; no clear D gene. This CDR3 contains 16 residues. CDR1 and CDR2 (germline): SGHAT, FQNNGV. Trimming took 2 bases from V and 1 from J, leaving 12 bases between them. This chain's CDR3 is CASSLSRGRSYNEQFF. CDR3 nucleotides: TGTGCCAGCAGCTTATCGCGCGGAAGGTCCTACAATGAGCAGTTCTTC. Supplemented by reference TRBV11-2 and TRBJ2-1, the full variable domain reads EAGVAQSPRYKIIEKRQSVAFWCNPISGHATLYWYQQILGQGPKLLIQFQNNGVVDDSQLPKDRFSAERLKGVDSTLKIQPAKLEDSAVYLCASSLSRGRSYNEQFFGPGTRLTVL.